One and the same sample provided the 24 T cell receptor beta chains below, sequenced in a study of metastatic and nonmetastatic thyroid tumors. Patients were all untreated before their thyroid surgery. TCRdb re-called the PCR reads with MiXCR. Of tens of thousands of clones in the sample, about 20% were seen once. Sequenced sample: blood. The receptors originated from a female donor with papillary thyroid cancer or a benign thyroid nodule (not recorded which). Some clones in this sample may be carry-over from other donors' samples.

This clone was counted a few times. A much more abundant neighbour one base away suggests this may be a read error. Distinct nucleotide sequences in the sample also encode this CDR3. The chain links TRBV5-1 to TRBJ1-3, with 7 positions matching TRBD1. CDR1 is SGHRS and CDR2 is YFSETQ in the germline V gene. The CDR3 is 15 residues long. The DNA for the CDR3 is TGCGCCAGCAGCTACCGACAGGGAACAGGAAACACCATATACTTT. Its protein product is CASSYRQGTGNTIYF.

This clone was recorded many times. The J gene is TRBJ1-2, the V gene TRBV10-3; 8 bases are a match to TRBD1. CDR1 ENHRY and CDR2 SYGVKD come from the germline V gene. The CDR3 has 15 amino acids. V was clipped by 6 bases and J by 1 base; unmatched bases: 7. This CDR3 reads CAIRVTGENNYGYTF. The CDR3 coding sequence is TGTGCCATCAGGGTGACAGGGGAGAATAACTATGGCTACACCTTC.

Ten or more counts support this clone. V and J are TRBV7-2 and TRBJ1-2; TRBD1 is a possible D gene (6 bases). V was pared by 4 bases and J by 5 bases, with 11 bases between. From germline, CDR1 is SGHTA and CDR2 FQGNSA. CDR3 length: 13 amino acids. The CDR3 region is CASSSPTGYGYTF. The CDR3 nucleotides are TGTGCCAGCAGCTCACCGACAGGATATGGCTACACCTTC.

The rearrangement joins TRBV6-1 to TRBJ2-7; D is tentatively TRBD1 or TRBD2 (5 bases each). The CDR3 runs to 15 residues. V was clipped by 1 base and J by 2 bases, with 12 bases between them. Germline CDR1 reads MNHNS; CDR2 reads SASEGT. The CDR3 sequence is CASSEGGTPAYEQYF. CDR3 nucleotide sequence: TGTGCCAGCAGTGAAGGTGGGACGCCAGCCTACGAGCAGTACTTC.

This clone was counted a few times. The J gene is TRBJ2-1, the V gene TRBV28, with 7 bases matching TRBD2. From germline, CDR1 is MDHEN and CDR2 SYDVKM. The CDR3 is 16 residues long. V was pared by 7 bases and J by 0 bases, with 9 bases of the junction left unmatched. DNA of the CDR3: TGTGCCAGCAACTCGCCGACTAGCTCCTCCTACAATGAGCAGTTCTTC. Translating it yields CASNSPTSSSYNEQFF.

V usage is TRBV6-2 or TRBV6-3 and J usage is TRBJ2-7; D gene ambiguous. CDR1 is MNHEY, CDR2 SVGEGT, per germline. V lost 0 bases and J 2 bases, leaving 11 bases between the germline ends. The CDR3 is made up of 15 amino acids. The CDR3 here is CASSYSSGWTYEQYF. CDR3 nucleotide sequence: TGTGCCAGCAGTTACTCGAGTGGTTGGACCTACGAGCAGTACTTC.

This clone ranks as medium-sized. This chain connects TRBV19 to TRBJ1-2; 7 nucleotides match TRBD1. The CDR3 contains 14 residues. The germline V gene has CDR1 LNHDA and CDR2 SQIVND (reference sequence). After removal of 6 bases from V and 4 bases from J, the junction contained 8 bases not matched to a gene. DNA of the CDR3: TGTGCCAGTAGCCTTGGACAGGCCCTCTATGGCTACACCTTC. Protein: CASSLGQALYGYTF.

This chain's CDR3 is CSAPPLVPSTDTQYF. In DNA form, the CDR3 reads TGCAGTGCTCCCCCACTGGTGCCGAGCACAGATACGCAGTATTTT. The chain is built from TRBV20-1 and TRBJ2-3; D remains ambiguous. Between the trimmed V and J ends, which lost 5 bases and 0 bases, there was a span of 15 bases. The CDR3 consists of 15 residues. Germline V gives CDR1 DFQATT, CDR2 SNEGSKA (reference sequence).

This chain uses TRBV30 with TRBJ2-3, with D perhaps assigned TRBD1 or TRBD2 (5 bases each). CDR3 length: 12 residues. Germline CDR1 reads GTSNPN; CDR2 reads SVGIG (reference sequence). Between the trimmed V and J ends, which lost 3 bases and 11 bases, there was a span of 15 bases. The CDR3 region is CAWSRGEQRQYF. CDR3 nucleotide sequence: TGTGCCTGGAGCCGAGGGGAGCAGAGGCAGTATTTT.

This clone was seen many times. The rearrangement joins TRBV5-1 to TRBJ2-3; weak D call: TRBD1 (7 bases). V shed 7 bases and J shed 4 bases, with 19 bases lying between them. The CDR3 has 15 amino acids. Per the germline V gene, CDR1 is SGHRS and CDR2 is YFSETQ. CDR3: CASQGGDSLADTQYF. DNA for the CDR3: TGCGCCAGCCAAGGCGGGGACAGCCTCGCAGATACGCAGTATTTT.

This clone was detected many times. The V and J genes are TRBV7-2 and TRBJ2-5; perhaps TRBD1 as D (6 bases). CDR3 length equals 15 residues. The V gene's germline CDR1 is SGHTA and CDR2 FQGNSA. Trimming stripped 5 bases from V and 4 bases from J, with 17 bases between. The CDR3 DNA follows: TGTGCCAGCAGCCCAATGGACAGTTTGTTAGAGACCCAGTACTTC. Protein product: CASSPMDSLLETQYF. The full variable domain, with the rest looked up from reference TRBV7-2 and TRBJ2-5, is GAGVSQSPSNKVTEKGKDVELRCDPISGHTALYWYRQSLGQGLEFLIYFQGNSAPDKSGLPSDRFSAERTGGSVSTLTIQRTQQEDSAVYLCASSPMDSLLETQYFGPGTRLLVL.

The table lists this clone with many counts. The CDR3 DNA sequence: TGTGCCAGCAGTCCGGACAGGGTAACCCAGCATTTT. It codes for CASSPDRVTQHF. This chain joins TRBV12-3 or TRBV12-4 and TRBJ1-5; 8 bases match TRBD1. The CDR3 length is 12 residues. V shed 5 bases, J shed 11 bases, and the junction held 5 bases outside the gene matches.

This clone was recorded many times. The V gene is TRBV4-2, the J gene TRBJ1-1, with D possibly TRBD1 on 5 matching bases. CDR1 and CDR2 from the germline V gene are LGHNA and YNFKEQ. This CDR3 is 17 amino acids long. V lost 6 bases, J lost 0 bases, and 20 bases lay in between. The CDR3 nucleotides read TGTGCCAGCAGTCAACCTGAGGGGTTGTTCGTGAACACTGAAGCTTTCTTT. It codes for CASSQPEGLFVNTEAFF.

This clone was observed at least ten times. The chain has TRBV6-1 and TRBJ1-5; D is ambiguous. V was trimmed by 2 bases and J by 5 bases, leaving 7 bases between them. This CDR3 comprises 13 residues. Per the germline V gene, CDR1 is MNHNS and CDR2 is SASEGT. The CDR3 loop reads CASSEQSYQPQHF. For the CDR3, the DNA is TGTGCCAGCAGTGAACAATCTTATCAGCCCCAGCATTTT.

The CDR3 DNA reads TGTGCCAGCAGTTTAGCCCCGGGGGGCTACGAGCAGTACTTC. Its protein is CASSLAPGGYEQYF. The V and J genes are TRBV28 and TRBJ2-7, with 7 bases lining up with TRBD2. Germline V gene lookup returns CDR1 MDHEN and CDR2 SYDVKM. The CDR3 loop spans 14 amino acids. The V segment lost 2 bases and the J segment 3 bases; nucleotides outside the gene matches: 4.

This clone occurred many times. This chain links TRBV6-4 with TRBJ1-5; TRBD1 agrees at 9 bases. V lost 3 bases, J lost 6 bases, and 6 bases stayed unmatched. The CDR3 covers 15 residues. Germline V lookup: CDR1 MRHNA, CDR2 SNTAGT. DNA of the CDR3: TGTGCCAGCAGTGAAACAGGGGGCTTAGGTCAGCCCCAGCATTTT. It yields the protein CASSETGGLGQPQHF.

This clone was detected a few times. V gene TRBV12-3 or TRBV12-4 combines with J gene TRBJ1-2; perhaps TRBD1 as D (5 bases). V was pared by 3 bases and J by 7 bases, with 9 bases between. The CDR3 is 12 residues long. The CDR3 nucleotides read TGTGCCAGCAGTTTCGGCAGGGCTGGCTACACCTTC. Translation: CASSFGRAGYTF.

This clone appeared many times. V and J are TRBV5-4 and TRBJ1-6, with D unresolved. The CDR3 has 16 residues. Germline loops: CDR1 SGHNT, CDR2 YYREEE (reference sequence). The V end was cut by 0 bases, the J end by 14 bases, with 21 bases between. The CDR3 protein is CASSLDQTSPLPTLHF. The CDR3 DNA reads as TGTGCCAGCAGCTTGGACCAGACCTCCCCCCTCCCCACCCTCCACTTT.

The genes are TRBV19 and TRBJ2-3; D gene uncertain. CDR3 length equals 15 residues. Per germline, CDR1 LNHDA and CDR2 SQIVND (reference sequence). The germline V and J ends were trimmed by 7 bases and 1 base, with 15 bases remaining between them. The CDR3 DNA reads as TGTGCCAGTAAACGTGGGGTGGCGGGCACAGATACGCAGTATTTT. Protein: CASKRGVAGTDTQYF. Filled out from reference TRBV19 and TRBJ2-3, the complete variable domain reads DGGITQSPKYLFRKEGQNVTLSCEQNLNHDAMYWYRQDPGQGLRLIYYSQIVNDFQKGDIAEGYSVSREKKESFPLTVTSAQKNPTAFYLCASKRGVAGTDTQYFGPGTRLTVL.

This chain links TRBV11-2 with TRBJ2-7, with D possibly matching TRBD2 (6 bases). The CDR3 extends over 17 amino acids. V lost 0 bases and J lost 7, with 22 bases in between. Germline loops: CDR1 SGHAT, CDR2 FQNNGV. The CDR3: CASSLDPGGDLGREQYF. For the CDR3, the DNA is TGTGCCAGCAGCTTAGATCCCGGAGGGGACCTAGGTCGGGAGCAGTACTTC.

This clone has a count of ten or more. The J gene is TRBJ2-5, the V gene TRBV6-1, with D perhaps matching TRBD2 (6 bases). Germline CDR1 reads MNHNS; CDR2 reads SASEGT. CDR3 size: 13 residues. The V end was cut by 6 bases, the J end by 2 bases, with 10 bases between. The CDR3 nucleotides are TGTGCCAGCAGCCGGGGGAGGCAAGAGACCCAGTACTTC. This sequence encodes CASSRGRQETQYF.

CDR3 bases: TGTGCCAGCAGCATATATAGCGGGGGGAGTCTGGGTGAGCAGTTCTTC. The encoded protein is CASSIYSGGSLGEQFF. The gene calls are TRBV11-2 and TRBJ2-1, with TRBD2 matching 10 bases. Germline V gene lookup returns CDR1 SGHAT and CDR2 FQNNGV. J was trimmed by 9 bases and V by 5 bases; bases with no gene match: 13. The CDR3 runs 16 residues.

This chain joins TRBV11-2 and TRBJ1-6; 9 bases map to TRBD1. V was clipped by 5 bases and J by 10 bases; unmatched bases: 3. This CDR3 contains 13 residues. Germline lookup yields CDR1 SGHAT and CDR2 FQNNGV. The CDR3 region is CASSTGQGSPLHF. The CDR3 region has the DNA TGTGCCAGCAGCACTGGACAGGGGTCACCCCTCCACTTT. The full variable domain, completed using reference TRBV11-2 and TRBJ1-6, is EAGVAQSPRYKIIEKRQSVAFWCNPISGHATLYWYQQILGQGPKLLIQFQNNGVVDDSQLPKDRFSAERLKGVDSTLKIQPAKLEDSAVYLCASSTGQGSPLHFGNGTRLTVT.

This clone was observed at least ten times. This chain joins TRBV6-1 and TRBJ2-7; 7 positions agree with TRBD2. This CDR3 has 12 residues. CDR1 and CDR2 (germline): MNHNS, SASEGT. V gave up 4 bases and J gave up 4 bases; unmatched junction bases: 1. CDR3 bases: TGTGCCAGCAGTGCGGGGGGTTACGAGCAGTACTTC. Protein: CASSAGGYEQYF.